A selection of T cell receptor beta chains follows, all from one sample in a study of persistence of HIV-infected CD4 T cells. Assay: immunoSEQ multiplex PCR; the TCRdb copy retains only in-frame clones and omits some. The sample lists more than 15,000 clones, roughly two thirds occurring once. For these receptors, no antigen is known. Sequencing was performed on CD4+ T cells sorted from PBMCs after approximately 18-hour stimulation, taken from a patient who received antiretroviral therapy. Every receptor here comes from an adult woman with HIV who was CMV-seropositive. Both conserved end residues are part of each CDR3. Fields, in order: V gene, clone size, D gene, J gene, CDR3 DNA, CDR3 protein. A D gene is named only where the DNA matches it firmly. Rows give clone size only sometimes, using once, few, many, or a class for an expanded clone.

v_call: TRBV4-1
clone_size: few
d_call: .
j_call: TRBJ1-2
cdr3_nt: TGCGCCAGCAGCCAAGAACGGCAGGCGGCGAGTCGCTACACCTTC
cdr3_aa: CASSQERQAASRYTF

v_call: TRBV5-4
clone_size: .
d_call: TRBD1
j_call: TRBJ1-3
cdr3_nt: TGTGCCAGCAGCCCGAACAGGGGGGGGTCTGGAAACACCATATATTTT
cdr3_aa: CASSPNRGGSGNTIYF

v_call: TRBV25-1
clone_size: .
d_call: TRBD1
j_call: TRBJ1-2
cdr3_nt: TGTGCCAGCAGTGGGACAGGATCCTTTGGTGGCTACACCTTC
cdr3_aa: CASSGTGSFGGYTF

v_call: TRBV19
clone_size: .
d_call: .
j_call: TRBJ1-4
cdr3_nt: TGTGCCAGTAGCTCCTCAATCGGGACGAACCTTTTTTTT
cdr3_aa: CASSSSIGTNLFF

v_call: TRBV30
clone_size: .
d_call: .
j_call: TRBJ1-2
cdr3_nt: TGTGCCTGGAGCGCAACAGGGAAGGATGGCTACACCTTC
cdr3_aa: CAWSATGKDGYTF

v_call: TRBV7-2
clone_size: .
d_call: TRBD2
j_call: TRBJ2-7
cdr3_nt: TGTGCCAGCAGCTTAGAGACTAGCCTCTCGGAGCAGTACTTC
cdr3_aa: CASSLETSLSEQYF

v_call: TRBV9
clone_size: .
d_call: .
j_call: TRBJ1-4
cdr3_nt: TGTGCCAGCAGCGGGGGGGCCACTAATGAAAAACTGTTTTTT
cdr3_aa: CASSGGATNEKLFF

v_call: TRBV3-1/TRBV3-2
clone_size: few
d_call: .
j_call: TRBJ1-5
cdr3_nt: TGTGCCAGCAGCCAAGGATGGGGGAGCAGTCAGCCCCAGCATTTT
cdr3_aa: CASSQGWGSSQPQHF

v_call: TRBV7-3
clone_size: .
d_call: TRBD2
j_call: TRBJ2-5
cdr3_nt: TGTGCCAGCAGCCTAGGACTAGCGGGGGGCCAAGAGACCCAGTACTTC
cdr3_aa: CASSLGLAGGQETQYF

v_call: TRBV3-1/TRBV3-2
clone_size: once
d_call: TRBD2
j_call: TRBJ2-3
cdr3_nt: TGTGCCAGCAGCTTACGACTAGCGGGCCTCACAGATACGCAGTATTTT
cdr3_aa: CASSLRLAGLTDTQYF

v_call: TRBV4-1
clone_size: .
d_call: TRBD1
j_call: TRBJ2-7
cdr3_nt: TGCGCCAGCAGCCTGTCGGGACAGGGGAATGAGGGCTACGAGCAGTACTTC
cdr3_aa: CASSLSGQGNEGYEQYF

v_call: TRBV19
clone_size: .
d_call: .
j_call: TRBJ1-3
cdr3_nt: TGTGCCAGTAGTTTCGTCTCTGGAAACACCATATATTTT
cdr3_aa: CASSFVSGNTIYF

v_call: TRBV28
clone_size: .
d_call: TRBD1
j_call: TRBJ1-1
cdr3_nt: TGTGCCAGCAGTTCCTTCGGACAGGGGGCGAGAACTGAAGCTTTCTTT
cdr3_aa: CASSSFGQGARTEAFF

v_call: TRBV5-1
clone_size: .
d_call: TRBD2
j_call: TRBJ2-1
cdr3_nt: TGCGCCAGCAGCTTCCGGCCGGGACTAGCGGGGGGAGGTATTGAGCAGTTCTTC
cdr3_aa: CASSFRPGLAGGGIEQFF

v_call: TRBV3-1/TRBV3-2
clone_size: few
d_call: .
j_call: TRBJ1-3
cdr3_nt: TGTGCCAGCAGCCAAGGGTGGTTAGGAACTTCTGGAAACACCATATATTTT
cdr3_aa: CASSQGWLGTSGNTIYF

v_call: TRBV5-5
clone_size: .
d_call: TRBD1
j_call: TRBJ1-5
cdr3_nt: TGTGCCAGCAGCTTGGAGGGGGCGTCGGGTCAGCCCCAGCATTTT
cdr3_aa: CASSLEGASGQPQHF

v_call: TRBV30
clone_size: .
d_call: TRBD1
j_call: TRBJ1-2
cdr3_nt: TGTGCCTGGGGGACAGGCGCGGGCTATGGCTACACCTTC
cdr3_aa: CAWGTGAGYGYTF

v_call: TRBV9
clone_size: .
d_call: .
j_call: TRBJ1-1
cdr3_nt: TGTGCCAGCAGCGTAGAGCCCTACACTGAAGCTTTCTTT
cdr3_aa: CASSVEPYTEAFF

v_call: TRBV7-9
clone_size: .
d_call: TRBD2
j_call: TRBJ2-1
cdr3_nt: TGTGCCAGCAGCTCCCGGACTAGCGGGACGAGCTCCTACAATGAGCAGTTCTTC
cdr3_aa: CASSSRTSGTSSYNEQFF

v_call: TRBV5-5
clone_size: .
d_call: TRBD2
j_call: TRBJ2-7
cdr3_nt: TGTGCCAGCAGCCCCCGGCAAGCGGGGGTTTCCTACGAGCAGTACTTC
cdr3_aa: CASSPRQAGVSYEQYF

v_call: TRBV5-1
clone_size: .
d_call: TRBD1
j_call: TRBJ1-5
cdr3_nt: TGCGCCAGCAGCCTTGGGACAGGTGGGTCGCCCCAGCATTTT
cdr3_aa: CASSLGTGGSPQHF

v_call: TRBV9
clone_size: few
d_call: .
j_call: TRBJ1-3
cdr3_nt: TGTGCCAGCAGCGCAAGGACAGCGAGCTCTGGAAACACCATATATTTT
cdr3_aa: CASSARTASSGNTIYF

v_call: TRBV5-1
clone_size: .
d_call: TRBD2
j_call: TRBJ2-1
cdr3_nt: TGCGCCAGCAGCCCGACTAGCGGGGGGTTAGGCTCCTACAATGAGCAGTTCTTC
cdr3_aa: CASSPTSGGLGSYNEQFF

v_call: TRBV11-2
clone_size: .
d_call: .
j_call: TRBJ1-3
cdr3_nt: TGTGCCAGCAGCTTAGGATATGGAAACACCATATATTTT
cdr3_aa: CASSLGYGNTIYF

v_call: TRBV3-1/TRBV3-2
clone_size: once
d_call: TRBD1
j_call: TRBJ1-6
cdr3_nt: TGTGCCAGCAGCCAACAGGGGGCGCTTGATAATTCACCCCTCCACTTT
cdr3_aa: CASSQQGALDNSPLHF

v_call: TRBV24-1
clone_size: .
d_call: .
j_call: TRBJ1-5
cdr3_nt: TGTGCCACCCAACAATATCAGGATCAGCCCCAGCATTTT
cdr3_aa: CATQQYQDQPQHF

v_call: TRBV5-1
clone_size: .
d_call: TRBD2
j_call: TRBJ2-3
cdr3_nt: TGCGCCAGCAGCTTGATCCTAGCGGGGCGCACAGATACGCAGTATTTT
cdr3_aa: CASSLILAGRTDTQYF

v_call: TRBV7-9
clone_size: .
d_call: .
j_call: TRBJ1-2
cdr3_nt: TGTGCCAGCAGCTTTTCAGGACACCAAGGCGGTGGCTACACCTTC
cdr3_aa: CASSFSGHQGGGYTF

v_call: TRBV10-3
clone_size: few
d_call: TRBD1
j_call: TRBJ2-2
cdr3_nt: TGTGCCATCAGCAGGGACAGGGAGGGCGGGGAGCTGTTTTTT
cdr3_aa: CAISRDREGGELFF

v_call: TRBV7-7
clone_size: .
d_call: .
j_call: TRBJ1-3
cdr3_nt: TGTGCCAGCAGCCCCCGGCCAGGCCAAGGTGACACCATATATTTT
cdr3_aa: CASSPRPGQGDTIYF

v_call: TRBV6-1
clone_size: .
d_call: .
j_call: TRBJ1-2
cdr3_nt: TGTGCCAGCAGTGAAGCGGGGGGTGTGCGAGAGGGCTACACCTTC
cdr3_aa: CASSEAGGVREGYTF

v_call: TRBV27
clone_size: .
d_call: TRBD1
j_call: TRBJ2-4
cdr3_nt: TGTGCCAGCAGTTTAGGGTGGGACAGGGGATACATTCAGTACTTC
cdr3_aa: CASSLGWDRGYIQYF

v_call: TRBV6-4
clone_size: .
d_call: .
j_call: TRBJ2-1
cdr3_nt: TGTGCCAGCAGTGACCGGGGGCGGAGCCCCTACAATGAGCAGTTCTTC
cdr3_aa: CASSDRGRSPYNEQFF

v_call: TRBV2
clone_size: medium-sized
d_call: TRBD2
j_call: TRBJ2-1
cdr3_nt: TGTGCCAGCAGTGAAGACCTAGCGGGGCTTCATTTCTTC
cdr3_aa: CASSEDLAGLHFF

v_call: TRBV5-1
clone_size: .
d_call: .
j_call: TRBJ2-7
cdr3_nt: TGCGCCAGCAGCCCCAGAGGCGGGGACTCCTACGAGCAGTACTTC
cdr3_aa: CASSPRGGDSYEQYF

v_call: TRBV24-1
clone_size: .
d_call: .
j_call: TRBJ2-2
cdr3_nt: TGTGCCACCCGAGACGGATCTACCGGGGAGCTGTTTTTT
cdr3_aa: CATRDGSTGELFF

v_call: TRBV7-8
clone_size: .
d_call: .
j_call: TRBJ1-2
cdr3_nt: TGTGCCAGCAGCTCAGTGTCCGGCGGGAATTCAGGGGGCTACACCTTC
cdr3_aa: CASSSVSGGNSGGYTF